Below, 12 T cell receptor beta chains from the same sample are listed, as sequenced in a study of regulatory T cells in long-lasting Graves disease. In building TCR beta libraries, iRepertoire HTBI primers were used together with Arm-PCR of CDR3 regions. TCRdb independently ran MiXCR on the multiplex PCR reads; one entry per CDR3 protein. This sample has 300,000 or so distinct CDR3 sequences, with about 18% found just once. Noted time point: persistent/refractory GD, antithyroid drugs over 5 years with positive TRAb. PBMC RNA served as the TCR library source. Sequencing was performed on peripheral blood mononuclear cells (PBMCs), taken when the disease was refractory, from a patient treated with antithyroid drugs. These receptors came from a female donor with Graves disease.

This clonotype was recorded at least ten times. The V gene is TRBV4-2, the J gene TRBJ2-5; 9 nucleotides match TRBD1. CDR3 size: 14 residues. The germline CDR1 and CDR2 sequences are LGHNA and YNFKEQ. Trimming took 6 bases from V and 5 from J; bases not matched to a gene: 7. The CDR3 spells CASRPDRGGETQYF. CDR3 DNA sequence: TGTGCCAGCAGGCCCGACAGGGGGGGGGAGACCCAGTACTTC.

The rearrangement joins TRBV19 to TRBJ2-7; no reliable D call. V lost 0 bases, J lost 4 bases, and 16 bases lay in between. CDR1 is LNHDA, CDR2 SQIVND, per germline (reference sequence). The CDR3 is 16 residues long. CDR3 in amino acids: CASSIERASFSYEQYF. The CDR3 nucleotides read TGTGCCAGTAGTATAGAAAGGGCAAGCTTTTCGTACGAGCAGTACTTC. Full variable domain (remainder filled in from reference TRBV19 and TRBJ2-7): DGGITQSPKYLFRKEGQNVTLSCEQNLNHDAMYWYRQDPGQGLRLIYYSQIVNDFQKGDIAEGYSVSREKKESFPLTVTSAQKNPTAFYLCASSIERASFSYEQYFGPGTRLTVT.

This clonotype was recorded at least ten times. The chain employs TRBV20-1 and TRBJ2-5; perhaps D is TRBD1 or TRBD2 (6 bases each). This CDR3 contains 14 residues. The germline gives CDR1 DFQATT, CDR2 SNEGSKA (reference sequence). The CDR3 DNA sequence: TGCAGCTTTTATAAGAGGGGGGTGGCAGAGACCCAGTACTTC. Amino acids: CSFYKRGVAETQYF.

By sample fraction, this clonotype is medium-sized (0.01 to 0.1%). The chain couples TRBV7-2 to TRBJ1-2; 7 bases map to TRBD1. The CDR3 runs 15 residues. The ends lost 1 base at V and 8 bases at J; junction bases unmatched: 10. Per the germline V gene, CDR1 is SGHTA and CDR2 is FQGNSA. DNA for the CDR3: TGTGCCAGCAGCTTAGGGGAAAACAGGGGAGGGGGCTACACCTTC. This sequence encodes CASSLGENRGGGYTF.

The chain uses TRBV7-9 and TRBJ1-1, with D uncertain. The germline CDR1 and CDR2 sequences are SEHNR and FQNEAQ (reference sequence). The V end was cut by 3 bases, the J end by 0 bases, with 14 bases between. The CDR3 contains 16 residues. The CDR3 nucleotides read TGTGCCAGCAGCTTGGGGAGGGTGAAGATGAACACTGAAGCTTTCTTT. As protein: CASSLGRVKMNTEAFF.

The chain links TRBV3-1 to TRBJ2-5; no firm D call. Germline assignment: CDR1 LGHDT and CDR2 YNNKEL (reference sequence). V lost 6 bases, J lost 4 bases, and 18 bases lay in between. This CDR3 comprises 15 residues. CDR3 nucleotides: TGTGCCAGCAGTCCTCACCCCGGCGTAGGAGAGACCCAGTACTTC. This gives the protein CASSPHPGVGETQYF.

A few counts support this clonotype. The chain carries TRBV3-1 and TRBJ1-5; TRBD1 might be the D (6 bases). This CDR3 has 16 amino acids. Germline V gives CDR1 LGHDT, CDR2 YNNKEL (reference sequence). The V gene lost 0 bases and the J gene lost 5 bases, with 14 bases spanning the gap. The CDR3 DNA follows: TGTGCCAGCAGCCAAGATTACGGGGGCTCTTATCAGCCCCAGCATTTT. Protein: CASSQDYGGSYQPQHF. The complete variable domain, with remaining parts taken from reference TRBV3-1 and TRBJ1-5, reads DTAVSQTPKYLVTQMGNDKSIKCEQNLGHDTMYWYKQDSKKFLKIMFSYNNKELIINETVPNRFSPKSPDKAHLNLHINSLELGDSAVYFCASSQDYGGSYQPQHFGDGTRLSIL.

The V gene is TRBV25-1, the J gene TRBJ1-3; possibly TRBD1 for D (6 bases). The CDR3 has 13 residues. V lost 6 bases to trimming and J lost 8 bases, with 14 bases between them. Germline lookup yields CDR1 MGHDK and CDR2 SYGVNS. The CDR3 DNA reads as TGTGCCAGCAGATTCACAGGGACTTACACCATATATTTT. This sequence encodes CASRFTGTYTIYF.

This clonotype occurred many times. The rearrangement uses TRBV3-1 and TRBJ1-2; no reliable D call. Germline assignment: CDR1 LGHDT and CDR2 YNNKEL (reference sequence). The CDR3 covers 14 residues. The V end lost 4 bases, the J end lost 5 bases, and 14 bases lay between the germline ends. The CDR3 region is CASSLHDMEYGYTF. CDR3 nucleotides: TGTGCCAGCAGCCTCCATGACATGGAGTATGGCTACACCTTC.

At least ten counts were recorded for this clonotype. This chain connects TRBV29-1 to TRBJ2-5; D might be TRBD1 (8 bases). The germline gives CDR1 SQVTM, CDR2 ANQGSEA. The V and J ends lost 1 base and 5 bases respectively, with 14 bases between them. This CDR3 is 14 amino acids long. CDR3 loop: CSVEGQGRGETQYF. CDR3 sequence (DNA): TGCAGCGTTGAAGGACAGGGGAGGGGCGAGACCCAGTACTTC.

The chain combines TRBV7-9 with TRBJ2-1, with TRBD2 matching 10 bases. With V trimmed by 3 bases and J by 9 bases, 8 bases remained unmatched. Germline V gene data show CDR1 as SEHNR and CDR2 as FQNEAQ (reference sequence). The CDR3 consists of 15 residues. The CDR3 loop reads CASSFRLAGVGEQFF. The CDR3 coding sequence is TGTGCCAGCAGCTTTCGCCTAGCGGGAGTGGGTGAGCAGTTCTTC. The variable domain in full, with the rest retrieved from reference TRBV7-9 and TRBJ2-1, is DTGVSQNPRHKITKRGQNVTFRCDPISEHNRLYWYRQTLGQGPEFLTYFQNEAQLEKSRLLSDRFSAERPKGSFSTLEIQRTEQGDSAMYLCASSFRLAGVGEQFFGPGTRLTVL.

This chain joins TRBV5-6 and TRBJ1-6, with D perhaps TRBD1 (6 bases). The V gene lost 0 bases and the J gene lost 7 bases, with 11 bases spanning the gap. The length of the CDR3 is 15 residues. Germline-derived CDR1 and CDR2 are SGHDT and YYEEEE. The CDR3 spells CASSLGGARNSPLHF. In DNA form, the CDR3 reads TGTGCCAGCAGCTTGGGGGGGGCGCGGAATTCACCCCTCCACTTT.